This T cell receptor beta chain was profiled in a study of Ad26.COV2.S vaccination and SARS-CoV-2 variants. V shed 7 bases and J shed 5 bases, with 18 bases lying between them. The V gene's germline CDR1 is SQVTM and CDR2 ANQGSEA. This CDR3 region has 14 residues. The assay was immunoSEQ multiplex PCR, and TCRdb's table has in-frame clones only and misses some. The table has about 180,000 clones, around 85% seen once. This clonotype originated in a human donor who had recovered from COVID-19. This sequence joins TRBV29-1 and TRBJ2-1, with TRBD1 as a possible D gene (6 bases). This material consisted of peripheral blood, taken after recovery from COVID-19. The CDR3 DNA is TGCAGCGGAACAGGGTTCATACTTGACAATGAGCAGTTCTTC. Translation gives CSGTGFILDNEQFF.